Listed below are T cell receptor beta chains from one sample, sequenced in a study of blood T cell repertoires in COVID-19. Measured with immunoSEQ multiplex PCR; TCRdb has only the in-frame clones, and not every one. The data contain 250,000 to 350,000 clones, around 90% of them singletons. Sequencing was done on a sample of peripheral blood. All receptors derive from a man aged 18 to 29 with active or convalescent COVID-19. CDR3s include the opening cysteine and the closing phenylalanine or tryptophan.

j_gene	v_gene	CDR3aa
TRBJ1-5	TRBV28	CASSLLARGRVQPQHF
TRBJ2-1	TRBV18	CASSPQGSEQFF
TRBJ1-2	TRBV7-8	CASSSRPRTENNYGYTF
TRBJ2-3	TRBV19	CASSMLLGTGVTDTQYF
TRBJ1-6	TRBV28	CASSFGDSSYNSPLHF
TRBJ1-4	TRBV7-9	CASSPRGEEAEKLFF
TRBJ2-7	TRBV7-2	CASSLALFADRGHYEQYF
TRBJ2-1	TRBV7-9	CASTNSQGFNEQFF
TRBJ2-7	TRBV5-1	CASSFGDTSYEQYF
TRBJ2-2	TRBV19	CASSIDPSTGELFF
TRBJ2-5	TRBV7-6	CASSLTTGGETQYF
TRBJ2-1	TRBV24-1	CATALLNEQFF
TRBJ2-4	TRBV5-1	CASSLGRDSAGDIQYF
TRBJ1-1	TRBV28	CASHFVQGEAFF
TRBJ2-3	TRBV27	CASSLFGRGSTDTQYF
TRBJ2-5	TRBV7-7	CASSVGLAGLETQYF
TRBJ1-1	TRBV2	CASRTGGITEAFF
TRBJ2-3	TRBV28	CASSSPGQGQDTQYF
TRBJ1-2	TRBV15	CATSRDLGNYGYTF
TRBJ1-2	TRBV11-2	CASSPVGHSGYTF
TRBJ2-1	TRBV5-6	CASSLGLAGENEQFF
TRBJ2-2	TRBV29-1	CSVEETSGGNTGELFF
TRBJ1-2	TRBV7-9	CASSPGEVKSEYGYTF
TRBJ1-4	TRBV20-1	CSASTGQGIEKLFF
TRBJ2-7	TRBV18	CASSRTTSGTINEQYF
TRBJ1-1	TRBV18	CASSPGRNMNTEAFF
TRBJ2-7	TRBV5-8	CASSFSSGSYEQYF
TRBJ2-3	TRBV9	CASSGAVTDTQYF
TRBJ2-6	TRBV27	CASTTGANVLTF
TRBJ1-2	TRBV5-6	CASSPGEGAKGYTF
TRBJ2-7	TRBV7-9	CASSFRANYEQYF
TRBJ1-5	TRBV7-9	CASSPEINQPQHF
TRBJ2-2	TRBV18	CASSPRQGDTGELFF
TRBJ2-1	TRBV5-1	CASSLAETSGLSSYNEQFF
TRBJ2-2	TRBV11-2	CASSTRLAGGLANTGELFF
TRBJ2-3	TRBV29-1	CSVSGGLDTQYF
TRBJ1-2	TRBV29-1	CSVEGRYGNYGYTF
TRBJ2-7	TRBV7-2	CASSAMFGLARQEQYF
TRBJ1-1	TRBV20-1	CSAGQVEAFF
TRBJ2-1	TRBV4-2	CASSPSGGEQFF
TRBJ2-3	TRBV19	CASRGGGGTDTQYF
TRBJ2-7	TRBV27	CASSFSGDRENRYF
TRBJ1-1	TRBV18	CASSPRRRTGGNTEAFF
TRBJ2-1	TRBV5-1	CASSLSSEQFF
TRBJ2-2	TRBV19	CASSIWTGSTGELFF
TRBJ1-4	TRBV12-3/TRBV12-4	CASRTGVYEKLFF
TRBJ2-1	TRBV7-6	CASSLGGGESSYNEQFF
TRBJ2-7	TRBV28	CASSENPWTNTYEQYF
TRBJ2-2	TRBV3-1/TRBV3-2	CASSPSRMKSNTGELFF
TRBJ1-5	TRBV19	CASSMSGNQPQHF
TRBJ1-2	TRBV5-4	CAIHTGGLYGYTF
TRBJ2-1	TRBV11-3	CASSFLAGEYNEQFF